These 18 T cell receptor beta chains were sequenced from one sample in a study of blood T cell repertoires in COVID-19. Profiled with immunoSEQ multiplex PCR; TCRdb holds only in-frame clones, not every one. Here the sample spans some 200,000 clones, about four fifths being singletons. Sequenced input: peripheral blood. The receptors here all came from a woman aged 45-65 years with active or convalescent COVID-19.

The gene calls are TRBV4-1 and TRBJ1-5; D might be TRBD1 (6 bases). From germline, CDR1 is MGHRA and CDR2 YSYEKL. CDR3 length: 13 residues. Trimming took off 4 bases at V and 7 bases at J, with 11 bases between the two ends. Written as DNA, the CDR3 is TGCGCCAGCAGCCTCCAGGGGCAGCAGCCCCAGCATTTT. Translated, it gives CASSLQGQQPQHF.

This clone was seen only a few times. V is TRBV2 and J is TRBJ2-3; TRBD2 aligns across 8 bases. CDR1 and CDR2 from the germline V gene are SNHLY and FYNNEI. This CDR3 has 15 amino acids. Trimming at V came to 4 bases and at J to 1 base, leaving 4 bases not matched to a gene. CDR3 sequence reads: CASSVSGAGTDTQYF. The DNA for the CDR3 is TGTGCCAGCAGTGTTAGCGGGGCAGGCACAGATACGCAGTATTTT.

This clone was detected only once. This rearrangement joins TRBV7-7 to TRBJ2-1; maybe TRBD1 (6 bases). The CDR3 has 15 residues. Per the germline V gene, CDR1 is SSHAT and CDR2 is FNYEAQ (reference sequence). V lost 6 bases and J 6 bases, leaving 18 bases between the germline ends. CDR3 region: CASRTRGALSNEQFF. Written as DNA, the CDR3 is TGTGCCAGCAGGACCAGGGGTGCCCTGTCCAATGAGCAGTTCTTC. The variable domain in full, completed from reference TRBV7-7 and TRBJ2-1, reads GAGVSQSPRYKVTKRGQDVTLRCDPISSHATLYWYQQALGQGPEFLTYFNYEAQPDKSGLPSDRFSAERPEGSISTLTIQRTEQRDSAMYRCASRTRGALSNEQFFGPGTRLTVL.

The CDR3 reads CAISGQGDQPQHF. The CDR3 DNA reads TGTGCCATCAGCGGACAGGGAGATCAGCCCCAGCATTTT. This chain joins TRBV10-3 and TRBJ1-5, with TRBD1 identical over 8 bases. Germline-derived CDR1 and CDR2 are ENHRY and SYGVKD. The CDR3 runs 13 residues. Trimming at V came to 6 bases and at J to 5 bases, leaving 3 bases not matched to a gene.

This chain's CDR3 is CASSQDLSDNQPQHF. The CDR3 nucleotides read TGCGCCAGCAGCCAAGATCTTAGCGACAATCAGCCCCAGCATTTT. The chain is built from TRBV4-1 and TRBJ1-5; D remains ambiguous. The CDR3 covers 15 residues. Per the germline V gene, CDR1 is MGHRA and CDR2 is YSYEKL. Trimming stripped 0 bases from V and 3 bases from J, with 9 bases between.

Written as DNA, the CDR3 is TGCAGTGCTAGTGCAGGCGCTTCTTATGGCTACACCTTC. Protein product: CSASAGASYGYTF. The chain carries TRBV20-1 and TRBJ1-2; D is uncertain. Germline CDR1 reads DFQATT; CDR2 reads SNEGSKA (reference sequence). The CDR3 spans 13 residues. Trimming shortened V by 3 bases and J by 5 bases, and 13 bases separated the two germline ends.

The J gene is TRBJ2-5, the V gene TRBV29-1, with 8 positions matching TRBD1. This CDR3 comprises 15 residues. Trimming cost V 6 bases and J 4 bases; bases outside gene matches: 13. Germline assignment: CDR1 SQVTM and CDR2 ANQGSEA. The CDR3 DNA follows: TGCAGCGTGATTGGGCAGGGGGCGCCAGGAGAGACCCAGTACTTC. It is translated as CSVIGQGAPGETQYF.

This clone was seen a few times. The chain's CDR3 is CASSYKLAGTTDTQYF. The CDR3 DNA reads as TGTGCCAGCAGCTACAAACTAGCGGGGACCACAGATACGCAGTATTTT. The chain is built from TRBV13 and TRBJ2-3; 10 bases are a match to TRBD2. This CDR3 is built from 16 residues. V trimming: 4 bases; J trimming: 2 bases; junction bases outside the gene matches: 6. Germline-derived CDR1 and CDR2 are PRHDT and FYEKMQ (reference sequence).

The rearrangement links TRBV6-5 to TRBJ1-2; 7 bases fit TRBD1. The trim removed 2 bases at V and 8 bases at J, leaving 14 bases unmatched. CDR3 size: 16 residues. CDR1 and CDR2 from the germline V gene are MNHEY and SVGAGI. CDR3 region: CASSYNRGGGVIGYTF. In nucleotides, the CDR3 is TGTGCCAGCAGTTACAACAGGGGCGGGGGGGTGATCGGCTACACCTTC.

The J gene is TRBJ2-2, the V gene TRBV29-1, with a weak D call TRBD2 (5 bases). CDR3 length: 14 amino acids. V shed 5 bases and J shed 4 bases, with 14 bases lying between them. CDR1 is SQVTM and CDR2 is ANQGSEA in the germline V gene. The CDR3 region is CSVLVQTITGELFF. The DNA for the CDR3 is TGCAGCGTTTTGGTTCAGACTATCACCGGGGAGCTGTTTTTT.

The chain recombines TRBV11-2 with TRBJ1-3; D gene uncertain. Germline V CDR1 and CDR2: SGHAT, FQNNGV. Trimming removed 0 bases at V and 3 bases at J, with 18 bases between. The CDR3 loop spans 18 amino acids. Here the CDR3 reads CASSLDPHSPGSGNTIYF. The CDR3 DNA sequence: TGTGCCAGCAGCTTAGATCCCCACAGTCCGGGGAGTGGAAACACCATATATTTT.

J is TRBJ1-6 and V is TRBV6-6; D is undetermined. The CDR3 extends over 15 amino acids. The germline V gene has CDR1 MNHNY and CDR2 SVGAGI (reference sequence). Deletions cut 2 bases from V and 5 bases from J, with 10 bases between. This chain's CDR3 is CASSYGGRDNSPLHF. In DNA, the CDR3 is TGTGCCAGCAGTTACGGAGGAAGGGATAATTCACCCCTCCACTTT.

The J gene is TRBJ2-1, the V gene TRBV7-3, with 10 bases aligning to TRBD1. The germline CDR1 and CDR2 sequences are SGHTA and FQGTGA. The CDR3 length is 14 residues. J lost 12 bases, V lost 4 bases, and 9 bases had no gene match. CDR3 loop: CASSSSRDRGLQFF. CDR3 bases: TGTGCCAGCAGCTCATCCCGCGACAGGGGGCTGCAGTTCTTC.

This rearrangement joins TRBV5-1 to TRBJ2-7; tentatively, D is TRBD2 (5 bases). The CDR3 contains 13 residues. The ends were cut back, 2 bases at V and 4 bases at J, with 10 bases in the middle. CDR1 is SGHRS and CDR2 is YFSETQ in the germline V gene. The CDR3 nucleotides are TGCGCCAGCAGCTTAGTCGGCGGGTACGAGCAGTACGTC. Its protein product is CASSLVGGYEQYV.

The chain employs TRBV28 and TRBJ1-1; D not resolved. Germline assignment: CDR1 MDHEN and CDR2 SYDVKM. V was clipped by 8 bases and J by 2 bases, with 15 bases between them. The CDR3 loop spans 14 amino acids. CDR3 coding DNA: TGTGCCAGCGGCGGGCCTCCCCTCAACACTGAAGCTTTCTTT. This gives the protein CASGGPPLNTEAFF.

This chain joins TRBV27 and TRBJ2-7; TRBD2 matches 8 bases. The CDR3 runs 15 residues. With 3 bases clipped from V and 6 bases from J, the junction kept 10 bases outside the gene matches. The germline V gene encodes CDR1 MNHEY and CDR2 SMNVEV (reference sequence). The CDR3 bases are TGTGCCAGCAGTTTGGTAGCGGGAAGACGGCTCGAGCAGTACTTC. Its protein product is CASSLVAGRRLEQYF.

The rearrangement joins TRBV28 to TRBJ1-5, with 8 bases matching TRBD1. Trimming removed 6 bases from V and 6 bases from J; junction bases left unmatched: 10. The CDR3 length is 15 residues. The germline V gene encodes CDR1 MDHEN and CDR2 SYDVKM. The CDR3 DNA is TGTGCCAGCAGCAACCTACAGGGGGGAGGTCAGCCCCAGCATTTT. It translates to CASSNLQGGGQPQHF.

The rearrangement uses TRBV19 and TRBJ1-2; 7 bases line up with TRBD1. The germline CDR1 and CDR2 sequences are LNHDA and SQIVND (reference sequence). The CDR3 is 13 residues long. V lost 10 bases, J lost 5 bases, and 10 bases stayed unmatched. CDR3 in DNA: TGTGCCACCATGGAGGGGGCTTGGTATGGCTACACCTTC. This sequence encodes CATMEGAWYGYTF.